Included here is one T cell receptor (beta chain) sequence, with context. Its antigen remains unidentified. The sample is drawn from a study of shared clonotypes between healthy human individuals. The study's findings and limits: Naive subsets tended to show greater estimated richness than memory subsets. Clonotypes shared by all four sorted-subset donors had higher generation probabilities than non-shared clonotypes.

The deep-level immunoSEQ assay was used. Sequenced by immunoSEQ multiplex PCR; TCRdb stores in-frame clones only, minus some. The profile shows under 150,000 clones, approximately 70% of them singletons. Every one of the donors was a Caucasian adult that lived in Nashville, Tennessee. The junction had 9 bases not matched to a gene; V was cut back by 5 bases and J by 8 bases. The CDR3 consists of 14 residues. Germline values: CDR1 SGHAT, CDR2 FQNNGV. This clonotype originated in a woman under 40 in good health. The chain recombines TRBV11-2 with TRBJ2-4, with 7 bases identical to TRBD2. The material sequenced was memory CD8+ T cells sorted from blood. Subset noted: CD45RO+ cells pooled with CCR7-negative TemRA cells. The CDR3 nucleotides are TGTGCCAGCAGCCCACGGACTAGGGCGTACATTCAGTACTTC. Protein: CASSPRTRAYIQYF.